The sequence of this TCR beta chain was determined in a study of cytomegalovirus exposure and HLA in healthy donors. Background on the study: Most genotyped donors, 75% to 85% of 300 to 400, had Caucasian-associated genetic ancestry.

Study results and limitations: Information on immune exposure was restricted to one variable (CMV serostatus).

Worth noting for this clone: As yet, its antigen is unknown.

60 Vbeta and 13 Jbeta primers were used in PCR. Clones were read by immunoSEQ multiplex PCR, and TCRdb kept only the in-frame ones, dropping some. The sample has 200,000 to 250,000 clones; more than 75% are singletons. The CDR3 is 16 amino acids. The V end was cut by 5 bases, the J end by 0 bases, with 16 bases between. Germline V gives CDR1 MNHNY, CDR2 SVGAGI (reference sequence). This rearrangement joins TRBV6-6 to TRBJ1-2, with D unclear. The receptor comes from a human donor in good health. The specimen sequenced was PBMCs. The CDR3 DNA sequence: TGTGCCAGCAGTGTAGAGGCCGGGAAAACTAACTATGGCTACACCTTC. This sequence encodes CASSVEAGKTNYGYTF.